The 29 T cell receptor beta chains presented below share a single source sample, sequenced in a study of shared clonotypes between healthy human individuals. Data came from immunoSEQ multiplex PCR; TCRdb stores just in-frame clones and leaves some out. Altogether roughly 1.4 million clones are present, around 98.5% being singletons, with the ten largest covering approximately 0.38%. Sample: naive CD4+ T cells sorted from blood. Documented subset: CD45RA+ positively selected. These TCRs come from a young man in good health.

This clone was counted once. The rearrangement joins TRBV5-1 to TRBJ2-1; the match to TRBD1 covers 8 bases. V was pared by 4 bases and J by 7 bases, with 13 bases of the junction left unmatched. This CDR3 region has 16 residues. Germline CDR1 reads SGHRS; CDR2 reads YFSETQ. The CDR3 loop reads CASSLRRGQVVNEQFF. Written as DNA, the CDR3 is TGCGCCAGCAGCCTCCGCAGGGGGCAGGTTGTAAATGAGCAGTTCTTC.

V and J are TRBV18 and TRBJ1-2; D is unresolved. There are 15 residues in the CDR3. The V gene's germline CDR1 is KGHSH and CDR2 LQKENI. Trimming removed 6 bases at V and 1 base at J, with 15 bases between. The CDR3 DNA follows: TGTGCCAGCTCGTCAAAAGGAGTATATAACTATGGCTACACCTTC. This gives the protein CASSSKGVYNYGYTF.

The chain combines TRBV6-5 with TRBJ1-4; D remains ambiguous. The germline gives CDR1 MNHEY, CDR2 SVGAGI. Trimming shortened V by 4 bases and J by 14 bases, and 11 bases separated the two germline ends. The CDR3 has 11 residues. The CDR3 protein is CASSSGLKLFF. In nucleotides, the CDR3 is TGTGCCAGCAGTTCCGGACTTAAGCTGTTTTTT.

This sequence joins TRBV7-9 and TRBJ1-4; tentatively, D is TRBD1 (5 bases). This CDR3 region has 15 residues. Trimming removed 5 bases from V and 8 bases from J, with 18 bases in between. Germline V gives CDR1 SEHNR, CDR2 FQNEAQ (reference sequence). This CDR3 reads CASSGRGDPEEKLFF. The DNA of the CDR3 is TGTGCCAGCAGCGGGCGGGGGGACCCGGAGGAAAAACTGTTTTTT.

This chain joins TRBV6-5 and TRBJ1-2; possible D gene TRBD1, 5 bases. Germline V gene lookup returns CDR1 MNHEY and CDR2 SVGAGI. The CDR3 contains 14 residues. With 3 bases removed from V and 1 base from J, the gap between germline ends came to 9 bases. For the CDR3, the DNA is TGTGCCAGCAGTTATGACGGGGGTAACTATGGCTACACCTTC. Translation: CASSYDGGNYGYTF.

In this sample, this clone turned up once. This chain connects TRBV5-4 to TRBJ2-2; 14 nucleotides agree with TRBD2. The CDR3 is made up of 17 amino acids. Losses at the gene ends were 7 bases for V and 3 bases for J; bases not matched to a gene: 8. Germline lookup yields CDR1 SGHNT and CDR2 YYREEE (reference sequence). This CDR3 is CASSKPGLAGDTGELFF. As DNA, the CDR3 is TGTGCCAGCTCCAAACCGGGACTAGCGGGAGACACCGGGGAGCTGTTTTTT.

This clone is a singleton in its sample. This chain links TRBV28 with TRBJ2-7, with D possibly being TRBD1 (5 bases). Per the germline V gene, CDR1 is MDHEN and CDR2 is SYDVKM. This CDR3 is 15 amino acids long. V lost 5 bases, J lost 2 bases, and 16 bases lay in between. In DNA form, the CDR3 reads TGTGCCAGCAGTCCACACCTTGGACAAGCCTACGAGCAGTACTTC. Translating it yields CASSPHLGQAYEQYF.

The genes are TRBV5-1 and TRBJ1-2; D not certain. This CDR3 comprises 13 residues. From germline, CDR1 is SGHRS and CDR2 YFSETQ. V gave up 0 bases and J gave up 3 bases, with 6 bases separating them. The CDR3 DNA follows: TGCGCCAGCAGCTTGGTGGATGACTATGGCTACACCTTC. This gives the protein CASSLVDDYGYTF.

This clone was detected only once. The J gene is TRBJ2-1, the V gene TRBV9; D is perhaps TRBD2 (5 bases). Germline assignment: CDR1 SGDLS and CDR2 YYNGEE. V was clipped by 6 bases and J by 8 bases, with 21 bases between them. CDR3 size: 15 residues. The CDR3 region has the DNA TGTGCCAGCAACCAAGCCGGTAGGAGCGGCGATGAGCAGTTCTTC. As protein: CASNQAGRSGDEQFF.

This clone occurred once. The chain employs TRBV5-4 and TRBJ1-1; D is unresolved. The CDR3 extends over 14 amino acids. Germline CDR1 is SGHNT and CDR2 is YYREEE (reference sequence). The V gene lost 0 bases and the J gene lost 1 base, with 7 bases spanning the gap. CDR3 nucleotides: TGTGCCAGCAGCTTGGCCAATGGGAACACTGAAGCTTTCTTT. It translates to CASSLANGNTEAFF.

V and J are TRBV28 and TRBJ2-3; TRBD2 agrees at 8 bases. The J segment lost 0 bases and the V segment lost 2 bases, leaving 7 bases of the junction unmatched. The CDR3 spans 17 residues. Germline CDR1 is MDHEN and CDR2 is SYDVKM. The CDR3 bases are TGTGCCAGCAGTTTACCCGGGGGGGGAAGAAGCACAGATACGCAGTATTTT. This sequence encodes CASSLPGGGRSTDTQYF.

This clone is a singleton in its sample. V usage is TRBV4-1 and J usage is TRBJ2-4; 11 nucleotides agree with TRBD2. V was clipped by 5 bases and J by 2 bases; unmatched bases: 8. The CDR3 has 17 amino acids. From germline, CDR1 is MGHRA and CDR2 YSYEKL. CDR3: CASSSPTSGASKNIQYF. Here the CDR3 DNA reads TGCGCCAGCAGCTCTCCGACTAGCGGGGCTTCCAAAAACATTCAGTACTTC.

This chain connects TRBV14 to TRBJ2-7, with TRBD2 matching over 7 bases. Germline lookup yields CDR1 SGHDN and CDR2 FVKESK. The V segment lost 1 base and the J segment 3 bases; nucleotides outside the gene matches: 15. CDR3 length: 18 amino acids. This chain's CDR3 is CASSQGMIGERGHYEQYF. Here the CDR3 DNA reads TGTGCCAGCAGCCAAGGAATGATCGGAGAGCGGGGCCACTACGAGCAGTACTTC.

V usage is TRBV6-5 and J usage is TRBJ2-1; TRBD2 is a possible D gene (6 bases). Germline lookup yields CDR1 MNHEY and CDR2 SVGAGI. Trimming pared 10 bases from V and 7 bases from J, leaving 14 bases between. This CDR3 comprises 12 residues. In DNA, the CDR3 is TGTGCCACCGGGACTTCGCGGAATGAGCAGTTCTTC. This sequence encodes CATGTSRNEQFF.

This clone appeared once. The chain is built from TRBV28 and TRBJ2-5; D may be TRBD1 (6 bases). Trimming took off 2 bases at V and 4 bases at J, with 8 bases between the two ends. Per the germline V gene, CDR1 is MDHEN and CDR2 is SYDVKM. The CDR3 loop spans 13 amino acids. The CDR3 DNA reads TGTGCCAGCAGTTTACAGGGGAGAGAGACCCAGTACTTC. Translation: CASSLQGRETQYF.

The CDR3 loop is CASSFRLRDRSYNEQFF. The CDR3 nucleotides read TGTGCCAGCAGCTTCCGGCTCCGGGACAGATCCTACAATGAGCAGTTCTTC. The chain couples TRBV11-2 to TRBJ2-1, with TRBD1 matching 7 bases. Germline V CDR1 and CDR2: SGHAT, FQNNGV. The CDR3 has 17 amino acids. V lost 3 bases and J lost 1; bases outside the gene matches: 9. Complete variable domain (other parts from reference TRBV11-2 and TRBJ2-1): EAGVAQSPRYKIIEKRQSVAFWCNPISGHATLYWYQQILGQGPKLLIQFQNNGVVDDSQLPKDRFSAERLKGVDSTLKIQPAKLEDSAVYLCASSFRLRDRSYNEQFFGPGTRLTVL.

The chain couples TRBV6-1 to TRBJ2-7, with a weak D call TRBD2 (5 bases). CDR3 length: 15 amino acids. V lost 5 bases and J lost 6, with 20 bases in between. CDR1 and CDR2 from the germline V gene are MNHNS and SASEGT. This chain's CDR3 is CASSPRDPLLGEQYF. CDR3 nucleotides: TGTGCCAGCAGTCCTAGAGATCCCCTACTAGGCGAGCAGTACTTC.

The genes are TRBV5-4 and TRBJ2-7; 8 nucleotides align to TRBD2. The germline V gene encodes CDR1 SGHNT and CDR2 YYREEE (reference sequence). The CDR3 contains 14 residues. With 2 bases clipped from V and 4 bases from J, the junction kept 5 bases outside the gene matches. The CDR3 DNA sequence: TGTGCCAGCAGCTTAGAGCGGGAGAGTTACGAGCAGTACTTC. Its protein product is CASSLERESYEQYF.

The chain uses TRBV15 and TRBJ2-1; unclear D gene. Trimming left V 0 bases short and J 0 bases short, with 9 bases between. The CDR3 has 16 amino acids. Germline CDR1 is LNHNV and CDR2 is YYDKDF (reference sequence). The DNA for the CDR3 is TGTGCCACCAGCAGAGATTCTCTCAGCTCCTACAATGAGCAGTTCTTC. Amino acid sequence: CATSRDSLSSYNEQFF.

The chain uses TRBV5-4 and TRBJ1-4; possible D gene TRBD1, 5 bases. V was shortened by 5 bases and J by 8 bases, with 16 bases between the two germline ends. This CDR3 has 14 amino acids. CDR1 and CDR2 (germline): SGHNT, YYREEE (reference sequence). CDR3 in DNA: TGTGCCAGCAGTTCCCAGGGTGAACGGGAAAAACTGTTTTTT. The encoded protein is CASSSQGEREKLFF. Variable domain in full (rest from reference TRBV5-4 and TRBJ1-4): ETGVTQSPTHLIKTRGQQVTLRCSSQSGHNTVSWYQQALGQGPQFIFQYYREEENGRGNFPPRFSGLQFPNYSSELNVNALELDDSALYLCASSSQGEREKLFFGSGTQLSVL.

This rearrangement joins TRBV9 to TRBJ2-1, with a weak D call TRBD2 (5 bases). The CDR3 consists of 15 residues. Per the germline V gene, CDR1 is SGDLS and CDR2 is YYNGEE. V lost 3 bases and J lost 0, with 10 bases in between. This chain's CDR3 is CASSESGGSYNEQFF. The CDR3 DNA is TGTGCCAGCAGCGAAAGCGGAGGCTCCTACAATGAGCAGTTCTTC.

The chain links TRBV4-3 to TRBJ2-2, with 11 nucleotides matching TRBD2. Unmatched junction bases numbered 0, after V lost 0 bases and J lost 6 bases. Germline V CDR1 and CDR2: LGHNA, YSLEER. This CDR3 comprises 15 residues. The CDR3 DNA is TGCGCCAGCAGCCAAGAACTAGCGGGAGCCGGGGAGCTGTTTTTT. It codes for CASSQELAGAGELFF.

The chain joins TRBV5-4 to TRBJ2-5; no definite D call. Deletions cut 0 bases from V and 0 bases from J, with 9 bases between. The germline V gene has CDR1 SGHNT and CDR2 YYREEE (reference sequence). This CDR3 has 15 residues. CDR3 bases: TGTGCCAGCAGCTTGGAACGACCCAACCAAGAGACCCAGTACTTC. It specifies CASSLERPNQETQYF.

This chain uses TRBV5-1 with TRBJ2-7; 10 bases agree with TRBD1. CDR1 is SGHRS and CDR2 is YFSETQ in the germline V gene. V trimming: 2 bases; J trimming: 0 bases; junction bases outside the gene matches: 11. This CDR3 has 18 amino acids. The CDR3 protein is CASSLPGTGVSGSYEQYF. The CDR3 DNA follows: TGCGCCAGCAGCTTACCCGGGACAGGGGTTAGCGGCTCCTACGAGCAGTACTTC.

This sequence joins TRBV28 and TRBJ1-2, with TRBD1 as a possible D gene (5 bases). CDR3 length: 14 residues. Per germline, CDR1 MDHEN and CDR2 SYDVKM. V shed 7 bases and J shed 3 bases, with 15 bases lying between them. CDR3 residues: CASTIPGQYYGYTF. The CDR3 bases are TGTGCCAGCACCATCCCGGGGCAGTACTATGGCTACACCTTC.

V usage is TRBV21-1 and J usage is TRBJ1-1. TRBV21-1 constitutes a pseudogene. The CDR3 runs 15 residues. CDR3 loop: CASSKALIGGTEAFF. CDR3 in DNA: TGTGCCAGCAGCAAAGCGCTAATTGGGGGAACTGAAGCTTTCTTT.

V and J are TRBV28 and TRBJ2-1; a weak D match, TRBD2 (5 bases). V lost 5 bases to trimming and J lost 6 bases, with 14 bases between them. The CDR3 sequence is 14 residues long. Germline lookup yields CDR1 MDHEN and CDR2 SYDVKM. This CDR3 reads CASSRGSGSNEQFF. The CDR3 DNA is TGTGCCAGCAGTCGTGGCTCGGGGTCCAATGAGCAGTTCTTC.

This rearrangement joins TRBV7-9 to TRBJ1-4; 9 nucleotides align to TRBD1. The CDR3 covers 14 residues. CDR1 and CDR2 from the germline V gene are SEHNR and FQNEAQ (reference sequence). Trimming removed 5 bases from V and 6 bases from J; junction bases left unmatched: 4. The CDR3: CASSLDRGDEKLFF. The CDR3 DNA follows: TGTGCCAGCAGCCTTGACAGGGGGGATGAAAAACTGTTTTTT.

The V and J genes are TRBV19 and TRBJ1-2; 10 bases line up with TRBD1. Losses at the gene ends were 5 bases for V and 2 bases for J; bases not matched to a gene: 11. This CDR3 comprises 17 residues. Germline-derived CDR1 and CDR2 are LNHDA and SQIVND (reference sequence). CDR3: CASSEPGQGTLNYGYTF. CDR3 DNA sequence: TGTGCCAGTAGTGAACCGGGACAGGGGACACTGAACTATGGCTACACCTTC.